This passage covers 17 T cell receptor beta chains from one sample sequenced in a study of T cell repertoires in cytomegalovirus infection. TCRdb passed the reads through MiXCR, listing each CDR3 protein once. The table lists more than 500,000 distinct CDR3 sequences, approximately 17% of them singletons. Sequencing used CD8+ T cells from PBMCs. The receptor source for this set is a human donor in good health (CMV status not recorded). Some clones in this sample may be carry-over from other donors' samples.

At least ten counts were recorded for this clonotype. This chain connects TRBV27 to TRBJ1-5, with D perhaps TRBD1 (6 bases). The V and J ends lost 6 bases and 3 bases respectively, with 12 bases between them. CDR3 length equals 14 residues. Germline V gives CDR1 MNHEY, CDR2 SMNVEV (reference sequence). The CDR3 DNA reads TGTGCCAGCAGGCAGGACAGTTTCAATCAGCCCCAGCATTTT. Residues: CASRQDSFNQPQHF.

This clonotype was counted only a few times. This rearrangement joins TRBV27 to TRBJ2-7; no definite D call. Trimming pared 0 bases from V and 0 bases from J, leaving 12 bases between. Germline V gene lookup returns CDR1 MNHEY and CDR2 SMNVEV (reference sequence). The CDR3 length is 16 residues. For the CDR3, the DNA is TGTGCCAGCAGTTTATCGGCAGGCGAGATCTCCTACGAGCAGTACTTC. It is translated as CASSLSAGEISYEQYF.

This clonotype was observed at least ten times. The chain employs TRBV10-3 and TRBJ2-3, with a possible D match to TRBD1 (5 bases). Germline V CDR1 and CDR2: ENHRY, SYGVKD. The CDR3 spans 15 residues. V was cut by 4 bases and J by 1 base, with 12 bases left in between. This chain's CDR3 is CAISVSKTGTDTQYF. The CDR3 DNA follows: TGTGCCATCAGTGTGTCCAAGACAGGCACAGATACGCAGTATTTT.

This clonotype was detected many times. V usage is TRBV6-1 and J usage is TRBJ1-2, with D unclear. Germline CDR1 is MNHNS and CDR2 is SASEGT. V gave up 0 bases and J gave up 1 base, with 6 bases separating them. The CDR3 covers 14 residues. The CDR3 here is CASSEARFNYGYTF. CDR3 coding DNA: TGTGCCAGCAGTGAAGCAAGGTTTAACTATGGCTACACCTTC.

Ten or more counts support this clonotype. V is TRBV7-6 and J is TRBJ2-1, with TRBD2 identical over 14 bases. From germline, CDR1 is SGHVS and CDR2 FNYEAQ. The ends lost 5 bases at V and 6 bases at J; junction bases unmatched: 3. The CDR3 consists of 15 residues. CDR3 coding DNA: TGTGCCAGCAGCCCGACTAGCGGGAGGGCCAATGAGCAGTTCTTC. Its translation is CASSPTSGRANEQFF.

For this clonotype: A much bigger clone sits one base away, suggesting this may be a read error. CDR3 sequence reads: CASRDRVDVQYF. The CDR3 DNA follows: TGTGCCAGCCGGGACAGGGTCGACGTGCAGTACTTC. The chain is built from TRBV10-3 and TRBJ2-7, with 9 bases lining up with TRBD1. The CDR3 is 12 residues long. Germline values: CDR1 ENHRY, CDR2 SYGVKD. The junction had 10 bases not matched to a gene; V was cut back by 10 bases and J by 9 bases.

This clonotype was counted ten times or more. The chain carries TRBV12-3 or TRBV12-4 and TRBJ2-4; TRBD2 aligns across 9 bases. This CDR3 comprises 19 residues. V lost 4 bases to trimming and J lost 0 bases; unmatched junction nucleotides: 13. The CDR3 coding sequence is TGTGCCAGCAGTTCCCGGGGGTTAGCGGGGGACGTAGCCAAAAACATTCAGTACTTC. Protein sequence: CASSSRGLAGDVAKNIQYF.

Of note for this clonotype: The missing conserved phenylalanine or tryptophan at the end of this CDR3 makes a read error likely. V gene TRBV9 combines with J gene TRBJ1-1; no reliable D call. The CDR3 is made up of 16 amino acids. Germline assignment: CDR1 SGDLS and CDR2 YYNGEE. Trimming stripped 3 bases from V and 0 bases from J, with 15 bases between. The CDR3 is CASSAHREAMNTEAFL. The CDR3 bases are TGTGCCAGCAGCGCCCACCGTGAGGCTATGAACACTGAAGCTTTCCTT.

This clonotype has just a few counts. The rearrangement joins TRBV7-6 to TRBJ1-6; D unclear. Germline V gene lookup returns CDR1 SGHVS and CDR2 FNYEAQ. The CDR3 length is 14 residues. Trimming removed 5 bases at V and 6 bases at J, with 11 bases between. The CDR3 reads CASSPETLNSPLHF. As DNA, the CDR3 is TGTGCCAGCAGCCCAGAGACCCTTAATTCACCCCTCCACTTT.

This clonotype was picked up many times. V and J are TRBV7-9 and TRBJ2-7; 11 nucleotides line up with TRBD1. The CDR3 has 15 residues. With V trimmed by 5 bases and J by 5 bases, 8 bases remained unmatched. The germline gives CDR1 SEHNR, CDR2 FQNEAQ (reference sequence). In DNA, the CDR3 is TGTGCCAGCAGCCCCGGACAGGGGGCAGTCGACGAGCAGTACTTC. It encodes CASSPGQGAVDEQYF.

In its sample, this clonotype was seen many times. The chain carries TRBV6-2 or TRBV6-3 and TRBJ2-2; D uncertain. This CDR3 contains 13 residues. V dropped 2 bases and J dropped 6 bases, with 7 bases sitting between them. CDR1 is MNHEY, CDR2 SVGEGT, per germline. The CDR3 sequence: CASSYIVPGELFF. The CDR3 DNA reads as TGTGCCAGCAGTTACATCGTGCCCGGGGAGCTGTTTTTT.

This sequence joins TRBV28 and TRBJ2-5, with a weak D call TRBD1 (6 bases). There are 16 residues in the CDR3. Germline CDR1 is MDHEN and CDR2 is SYDVKM. Trimming took off 3 bases at V and 2 bases at J, with 16 bases between the two ends. CDR3 amino acids: CASSLPSGDPQETQYF. CDR3 nucleotide sequence: TGTGCCAGCAGTTTGCCCTCAGGGGATCCTCAAGAGACCCAGTACTTC.

This clonotype has a count of ten or more. V and J are TRBV7-9 and TRBJ2-5, with 7 bases aligning to TRBD1. CDR1 is SEHNR, CDR2 FQNEAQ, per germline (reference sequence). After removal of 5 bases from V and 1 base from J, the junction contained 10 bases not matched to a gene. There are 16 residues in the CDR3. CDR3 in DNA: TGTGCCAGCAGCCCGAGGGCCGGGACAGTCCAAGAGACCCAGTACTTC. This codes for CASSPRAGTVQETQYF.

This clonotype occurred once. This sequence may be a read error, since a much larger clone differs from it by one base. V usage is TRBV14 and J usage is TRBJ1-2; TRBD1 matches 11 bases. J lost 10 bases, V lost 4 bases, and 8 bases had no gene match. Germline V gene sequence: CDR1 SGHDN, CDR2 FVKESK. The CDR3 spans 14 residues. The CDR3 is CASSRGQGGNVYTF. In DNA form, the CDR3 reads TGTGCCAGCAGCCGGGGACAGGGGGGGAATGTCTACACCTTC.

This clonotype was counted at least ten times. The rearrangement uses TRBV27 and TRBJ2-7; D is perhaps TRBD1 or TRBD2 (6 bases each). Looked up from germline, CDR1 is MNHEY and CDR2 is SMNVEV (reference sequence). The CDR3 totals 17 residues. V lost 6 bases to trimming and J lost 7 bases, with 28 bases between them. The DNA for the CDR3 is TGTGCCAGCAGCACACCCTCCCGGGGGCGGGGCTCGGGGGAGCAGTACTTC. It encodes CASSTPSRGRGSGEQYF.

In its sample, this clonotype was seen many times. The chain is built from TRBV7-9 and TRBJ1-1; a weak D match, TRBD1 (6 bases). V lost 4 bases, J lost 3 bases, and 15 bases lay in between. This CDR3 spans 15 amino acids. Germline loops: CDR1 SEHNR, CDR2 FQNEAQ (reference sequence). This chain's CDR3 is CASSSNRESDTEAFF. The CDR3 DNA is TGTGCCAGCAGCTCTAACAGGGAAAGCGACACTGAAGCTTTCTTT.

This clonotype appeared many times. The CDR3 DNA follows: TGTGCCAGTAGTATGACCCCTCTAGCGGTTATTTACAATGAGCAGTTCTTC. Its protein is CASSMTPLAVIYNEQFF. This rearrangement joins TRBV19 to TRBJ2-1, with 7 positions matching TRBD2. Looked up from germline, CDR1 is LNHDA and CDR2 is SQIVND (reference sequence). This CDR3 is built from 17 residues. V lost 3 bases to trimming and J lost 4 bases; unmatched junction nucleotides: 12.